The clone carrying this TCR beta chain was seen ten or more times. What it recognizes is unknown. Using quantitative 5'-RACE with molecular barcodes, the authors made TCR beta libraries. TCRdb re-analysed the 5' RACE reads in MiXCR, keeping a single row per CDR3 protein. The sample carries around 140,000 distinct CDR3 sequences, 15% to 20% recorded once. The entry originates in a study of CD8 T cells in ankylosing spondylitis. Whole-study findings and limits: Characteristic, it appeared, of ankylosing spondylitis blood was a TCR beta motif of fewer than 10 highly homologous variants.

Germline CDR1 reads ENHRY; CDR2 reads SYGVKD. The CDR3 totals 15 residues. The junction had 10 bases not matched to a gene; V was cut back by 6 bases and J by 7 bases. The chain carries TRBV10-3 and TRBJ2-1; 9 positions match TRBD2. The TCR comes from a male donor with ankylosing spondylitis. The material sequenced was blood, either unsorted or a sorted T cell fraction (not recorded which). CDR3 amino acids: CAIRVAGTSINEQFF. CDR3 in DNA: TGTGCCATCAGAGTCGCCGGGACTAGCATTAATGAGCAGTTCTTC.